This TCR beta chain was sequenced during a study of T cell responses to AZD1222 COVID-19 vaccine. Germline-derived CDR1 and CDR2 are MDHEN and SYDVKM. The CDR3 length is 14 residues. The ends were cut back, 3 bases at V and 4 bases at J, with 12 bases in the middle. Sequencing used immunoSEQ multiplex PCR; TCRdb keeps in-frame clones, though not all of them. The sample holds 120,000 to 150,000 clones; 88% are singletons and the top ten take approximately 2.1%. Sequences were derived from peripheral blood, sampled on day 0 of AZD1222 vaccination. The receptor's source is an adult in good health. The chain joins TRBV28 to TRBJ1-1; a weak D match, TRBD1 (5 bases). For the CDR3, the DNA is TGTGCCAGCAGTTTTCCAGGGAGGACCACTGAAGCTTTCTTT. Translated: CASSFPGRTTEAFF.